This entry describes one T cell receptor beta chain. Its cognate antigen is unknown. This entry is derived from a study of cytomegalovirus exposure and HLA in healthy donors. Study-level points and caveats: Despite most TCR sequences being rare, some public TCRs occurred in many donors.

TCRdb's table, derived via immunoSEQ multiplex PCR, lists solely in-frame clones and lacks some. The sample consists of fewer than 75,000 clones, 94% of them appearing once. Germline V lookup: CDR1 SEHNR, CDR2 FQNEAQ (reference sequence). Trimming shortened V by 0 bases and J by 6 bases, and 17 bases separated the two germline ends. The CDR3 extends over 16 amino acids. This TCR was sampled from a woman between 18 and 29 years old in good health and CMV-seropositive. Material: PBMCs. The gene calls are TRBV7-9 and TRBJ2-5; D possibly corresponds to TRBD2 (7 bases). The CDR3, as DNA: TGTGCCAGCAGCTTAGCGGGGGGCGGGAGTTGGAAGACCCAGTACTTC. Encoded protein: CASSLAGGGSWKTQYF.